These T cell receptor beta chains were read from a single sample in a study of control samples from healthy donors and cancer patients. This table comes from immunoSEQ multiplex PCR, and its TCRdb copy is limited to in-frame clones, with some not included. The top ten clones hold about 3.5% of a sample with roughly 120,000 clones, roughly 94% of them seen once. Specimen: blood. The receptors come from a man aged 25-40 years in good health. The conserved cysteine and the conserved F or W are not part of the CDR3 here. The order of the fields is clone size, J gene, V gene, CDR3 protein. Size tells how often a clone was seen (once, few, many) or the class of an expanded clone, and some rows leave it out.

-	TRBJ1-1	TRBV12-3/TRBV12-4	ASSRGGGTEAF
-	TRBJ2-2	TRBV6-4	ASSLLAGGPNTGELF
-	TRBJ1-2	TRBV5-1	ASSLAQGGKGYGYT
-	TRBJ1-6	TRBV4-1	ASTPREGGLDSPLH
-	TRBJ1-1	TRBV12-5	ASGPGNTEAF
-	TRBJ2-7	TRBV28	ASSSTGQGAPIEQY
-	TRBJ1-2	TRBV6-2/TRBV6-3	ASSYARGENGYT
-	TRBJ1-1	TRBV6-5	ASSLGRGGTEAF
-	TRBJ2-3	TRBV6-2/TRBV6-3	ASSQGRTTDTQY
-	TRBJ1-1	TRBV7-9	ASSLEGRGNTEAF
-	TRBJ1-5	TRBV4-1	ASSQAGAGQPQH
-	TRBJ1-6	TRBV6-5	ASRINRGINSPLH
-	TRBJ2-3	TRBV27	ASSLTGGGTDTQY
-	TRBJ2-7	TRBV18	ASSPRQTMEQY
-	TRBJ1-1	TRBV27	ASSLKRGINTEAF
-	TRBJ2-2	TRBV6-5	ASSTGMLNTGELF
-	TRBJ1-2	TRBV19	ASSATRPTYGYT
few	TRBJ1-3	TRBV7-2	ASSLDWGPGNTIY
-	TRBJ1-4	TRBV25-1	ASSVIQGTLF
-	TRBJ2-3	TRBV6-5	ASSYDGGRTQY
-	TRBJ2-1	TRBV6-2/TRBV6-3	ASSYPTSGLNNEQF
-	TRBJ1-3	TRBV6-2/TRBV6-3	ASSYVAGQGRSGNTIY
-	TRBJ2-7	TRBV28	ASSFRDGSYEQY
-	TRBJ1-1	TRBV30	AWSEAPNTEAF
-	TRBJ1-1	TRBV7-8	ASSLSLGGNTEAF
-	TRBJ2-5	TRBV7-6	ASSRGTGGSETQY
once	TRBJ2-7	TRBV12-5	ASGVRLSSSYEQY
-	TRBJ1-2	TRBV4-1	ASSRAGVGYGYT
-	TRBJ2-2	TRBV19	ASRPGHNTGELF
-	TRBJ1-1	TRBV6-6	ASSYGSLNTEAF
-	TRBJ2-2	TRBV6-2/TRBV6-3	ASSYSPGGAGELF
-	TRBJ1-5	TRBV27	ASAYTNQPQH
-	TRBJ1-4	TRBV18	ASSSGTGSSEKLF
-	TRBJ1-5	TRBV6-6	ASSYGPGTRNQPQH
-	TRBJ1-1	TRBV5-6	ASRGQGGGTEAF
-	TRBJ2-4	TRBV18	ASSPSTGGNIQY
-	TRBJ1-1	TRBV12-5	ASGLNSLRGTEAF
-	TRBJ1-2	TRBV29-1	SVLDRGRWYGYT
-	TRBJ2-1	TRBV6-1	ASSEGSGGVDEQF
-	TRBJ1-1	TRBV6-5	ASSYSTWNTEAF
once	TRBJ1-1	TRBV12-3/TRBV12-4	ASRTGDREAF
-	TRBJ2-6	TRBV25-1	ASSLASGANVLT